This TCR beta chain was recovered during a study of blood T cell repertoires in COVID-19. In the study overall: Both acute and convalescent COVID-19 samples were obtained from the United States, Italy and Spain.

Only in-frame clones appear in the TCRdb table, and some are missing; sequencing was by immunoSEQ multiplex PCR. The profile shows roughly 230,000 clones, around four fifths of them singletons. This clone was counted only a few times. V lost 0 bases and J lost 0; bases outside the gene matches: 1. This CDR3 has 15 residues. Germline loops: CDR1 SGHNT, CDR2 YYREEE (reference sequence). V and J are TRBV5-4 and TRBJ2-7, with 9 bases aligning to TRBD1. The sample taken for sequencing was peripheral blood. This receptor was taken from a middle-aged man with active or convalescent COVID-19. As DNA, the CDR3 is TGTGCCAGCAGCTTGGGACAGGGGGACTCCTACGAGCAGTACTTC. It specifies CASSLGQGDSYEQYF.